One sample yielded the 26 T cell receptor beta chains listed below, sequenced in a study of T cells in Graves' hyperthyroidism and ophthalmopathy. Amplification of TCR beta CDR3 regions used RNA as the template. The HTBI primer set was used in a first-round RT-PCR of the TCR CDR3. TCRdb processed the multiplex PCR reads anew with MiXCR; each CDR3 protein has one entry. The table shows about 560,000 distinct CDR3 sequences, with roughly 17% occurring only once. Input material: blood. Source of these receptors: a woman aged 18-30 years with Graves' hyperthyroidism.

This clonotype was counted ten times or more. The chain employs TRBV2 and TRBJ1-2, with D uncertain. V was shortened by 5 bases and J by 0 bases, with 7 bases between the two germline ends. The CDR3 contains 13 residues. CDR1 is SNHLY and CDR2 is FYNNEI in the germline V gene. CDR3 sequence: CASSTDSNYGYTF. DNA of the CDR3: TGTGCCAGCAGTACGGACTCTAACTATGGCTACACCTTC.

About this clonotype: An end of the junction does not agree with germline; a read error may underlie this. This rearrangement joins TRBV9 to TRBJ2-2; D is tentatively TRBD1 or TRBD2 (5 bases each). CDR3 length: 15 amino acids. Germline V gives CDR1 SGDLS, CDR2 YYNGEE. The CDR3 DNA reads as TGTGCCAGCAGCGTATCCCTCGACAGCACCGGGGAGCTGTCTTTT. It translates to CASSVSLDSTGELSF.

The gene calls are TRBV19 and TRBJ1-5; no reliable D call. Per the germline V gene, CDR1 is LNHDA and CDR2 is SQIVND (reference sequence). Trimming stripped 5 bases from V and 5 bases from J, with 7 bases between. CDR3 length equals 12 residues. The CDR3 sequence: CASSVRDQPQHF. The CDR3 nucleotides are TGTGCCAGTAGTGTGCGGGATCAGCCCCAGCATTTT. Looking up the rest from reference TRBV19 and TRBJ1-5 gives the full variable domain: DGGITQSPKYLFRKEGQNVTLSCEQNLNHDAMYWYRQDPGQGLRLIYYSQIVNDFQKGDIAEGYSVSREKKESFPLTVTSAQKNPTAFYLCASSVRDQPQHFGDGTRLSIL.

This clonotype has a handful of counts. The V and J genes are TRBV5-1 and TRBJ1-6; D is uncertain. The V end lost 1 base, the J end lost 7 bases, and 18 bases lay between the germline ends. The CDR3 spans 17 residues. Germline V gene lookup returns CDR1 SGHRS and CDR2 YFSETQ. CDR3 DNA sequence: TGCGCCAGCAGCTTGTTTTCCGCAGGAACGGGGAATTCACCCCTCCACTTT. Translating it yields CASSLFSAGTGNSPLHF.

This clonotype was picked up a small number of times. The chain carries TRBV6-1 and TRBJ1-2; no firm D call. The germline CDR1 and CDR2 sequences are MNHNS and SASEGT. Deletions cut 7 bases from V and 7 bases from J, with 19 bases between. The CDR3 loop spans 14 amino acids. In nucleotides, the CDR3 is TGTGCCAGCAAACTTCCGACCCCTGGAGGTGGCTACACCTTC. It codes for CASKLPTPGGGYTF.

The CDR3: CASGNWLAAFF. In DNA, the CDR3 is TGTGCTAGTGGCAATTGGCTGGCGGCTTTCTTT. This chain connects TRBV12-5 to TRBJ1-1; D gene uncertain. Germline CDR1 and CDR2: LGHNT and FRNRAP. The CDR3 covers 11 residues. V lost 6 bases and J lost 11, with 13 bases in between.

This clonotype appeared many times. The chain couples TRBV7-2 to TRBJ1-3; D remains unclear. The CDR3 consists of 14 residues. Per germline, CDR1 SGHTA and CDR2 FQGNSA. V was trimmed by 2 bases and J by 1 base, leaving 6 bases between them. The CDR3 reads CASSLSWSGNTIYF. The CDR3 DNA sequence: TGTGCCAGCAGCTTAAGCTGGTCTGGAAACACCATATATTTT.

The rearrangement uses TRBV9 and TRBJ2-5; 7 bases map to TRBD1. V lost 2 bases, J lost 5 bases, and 6 bases stayed unmatched. Germline V CDR1 and CDR2: SGDLS, YYNGEE. CDR3 length equals 14 residues. The CDR3 sequence: CASSVGRGLETQYF. The CDR3 bases are TGTGCCAGCAGCGTCGGCAGGGGGTTGGAGACCCAGTACTTC.

The rearrangement uses TRBV5-1 and TRBJ2-4, with 7 bases aligning to TRBD1. CDR1 SGHRS and CDR2 YFSETQ come from the germline V gene. The CDR3 has 15 residues. Germline trimming cut 4 bases from V and 0 bases from J; bases unmatched to any gene: 4. This CDR3 reads CASSNDRVAKNIQYF. In DNA form, the CDR3 reads TGCGCCAGCAGCAATGACAGGGTAGCCAAAAACATTCAGTACTTC. The full variable domain, with the rest looked up from reference TRBV5-1 and TRBJ2-4, is KAGVTQTPRYLIKTRGQQVTLSCSPISGHRSVSWYQQTPGQGLQFLFEYFSETQRNKGNFPGRFSGRQFSNSRSEMNVSTLELGDSALYLCASSNDRVAKNIQYFGAGTRLSVL.

This clonotype was observed many times. The CDR3 DNA reads TGTGCCAGCAGCTCCTTACAGGGAGGCGGCTACACCTTC. It codes for CASSSLQGGGYTF. This chain connects TRBV7-9 to TRBJ1-2, with D possibly TRBD1 on 6 matching bases. The CDR3 is made up of 13 amino acids. The V end was cut by 4 bases, the J end by 8 bases, with 14 bases between. The V gene's germline CDR1 is SEHNR and CDR2 FQNEAQ (reference sequence).

This clonotype was found many times. This chain uses TRBV7-2 with TRBJ1-5; TRBD1 might be the D (6 bases). Trimming shortened V by 1 base and J by 1 base, and 11 bases separated the two germline ends. The CDR3 length is 16 residues. Germline V gene sequence: CDR1 SGHTA, CDR2 FQGNSA. The chain's CDR3 is CASSLVGRGSNQPQHF. The CDR3 region has the DNA TGTGCCAGCAGCTTAGTGGGCAGGGGAAGCAATCAGCCCCAGCATTTT.

This chain connects TRBV12-3 or TRBV12-4 to TRBJ2-1; D is unresolved. There are 11 residues in the CDR3. The germline V and J ends were trimmed by 3 bases and 13 bases, with 10 bases remaining between them. The CDR3 bases are TGTGCCAGCAGTTTCCTGGGTGGACAGTTCTTC. Translation: CASSFLGGQFF.

With regard to this clonotype: This could be a read error, since a much larger clone is one nucleotide away. V is TRBV2 and J is TRBJ1-1; D perhaps matches TRBD1 (5 bases). Germline lookup yields CDR1 SNHLY and CDR2 FYNNEI. The CDR3 is made up of 14 amino acids. Trimming removed 3 bases at V and 11 bases at J, with 19 bases between. The CDR3 loop is CASSDRGPHARAFF. CDR3 bases: TGTGCCAGCAGTGATAGGGGACCCCACGCGAGGGCTTTCTTT.

This clonotype was seen only a few times. This chain joins TRBV15 and TRBJ1-4; no definite D call. The CDR3 totals 16 residues. CDR1 and CDR2 (germline): LNHNV, YYDKDF (reference sequence). Trimming stripped 1 base from V and 3 bases from J, with 12 bases between. CDR3 DNA: TGTGCCACCAGCAGAGGCACCCAAGGGTCTAATGAAAAACTGTTTTTT. It specifies CATSRGTQGSNEKLFF.

This clonotype was seen at least ten times. This chain links TRBV20-1 with TRBJ1-1; D not resolved. The ends were cut back, 4 bases at V and 0 bases at J, with 15 bases in the middle. Per the germline V gene, CDR1 is DFQATT and CDR2 is SNEGSKA (reference sequence). The CDR3 is 15 amino acids. CDR3 region: CSATPSQNMNTEAFF. The CDR3 DNA is TGCAGTGCTACTCCTTCACAGAATATGAACACTGAAGCTTTCTTT.

The CDR3 DNA sequence: TGTGCCAGCAGCTTAGCCGGACTTAACAATGAGCAGTTCTTC. Protein product: CASSLAGLNNEQFF. V usage is TRBV11-1 and J usage is TRBJ2-1, with D maybe TRBD2 (5 bases). Per the germline V gene, CDR1 is SGHAT and CDR2 is FQDESV (reference sequence). CDR3 length: 14 residues. V was pared by 0 bases and J by 5 bases, with 8 bases between.

V usage is TRBV28 and J usage is TRBJ2-2; D perhaps matches TRBD1 (5 bases). Germline V lookup: CDR1 MDHEN, CDR2 SYDVKM. The CDR3 length is 13 residues. The germline V and J ends were trimmed by 2 bases and 9 bases, with 10 bases remaining between them. The DNA for the CDR3 is TGTGCCAGCAGTTTAGTGCAGGGCCGGGAGCTGTTTTTT. It yields the protein CASSLVQGRELFF.

The rearrangement joins TRBV24-1 to TRBJ2-1; 11 nucleotides agree with TRBD2. V lost 10 bases and J lost 4; bases outside the gene matches: 20. This CDR3 spans 19 amino acids. Germline V gives CDR1 KGHDR, CDR2 SFDVKD. The CDR3 sequence is CATARQTIAGGGAYNEQFF. The CDR3 DNA reads TGTGCCACGGCGCGTCAAACTATAGCGGGAGGGGGGGCTTACAATGAGCAGTTCTTC.

This clonotype was observed a few times. V usage is TRBV28 and J usage is TRBJ1-3, with D perhaps TRBD1 (5 bases). Germline V gives CDR1 MDHEN, CDR2 SYDVKM. There are 16 residues in the CDR3. Trimming took 8 bases from V and 0 from J, leaving 17 bases between them. The CDR3 reads CASSFGGTVSGNTIYF. The CDR3 DNA reads TGTGCCAGCTCGTTTGGGGGGACCGTCTCTGGAAACACCATATATTTT.

The rearrangement joins TRBV14 to TRBJ2-2; D uncertain. This CDR3 is 14 amino acids long. Trimming removed 0 bases at V and 6 bases at J, with 8 bases between. Germline-derived CDR1 and CDR2 are SGHDN and FVKESK. CDR3 nucleotides: TGTGCCAGCAGCCAAGATAGTAGAGCCGGGGAGCTGTTTTTT. It is translated as CASSQDSRAGELFF.

This clonotype was counted only a few times. The chain has TRBV7-9 and TRBJ2-7; TRBD1 agrees at 9 bases. The CDR3 extends over 17 amino acids. The V segment lost 3 bases and the J segment 5 bases; nucleotides outside the gene matches: 14. The germline CDR1 and CDR2 sequences are SEHNR and FQNEAQ (reference sequence). CDR3 DNA sequence: TGTGCCAGCAGCTTTCGTCCTCCGGGACAGGGAGTGAACGAGCAGTACTTC. Translated: CASSFRPPGQGVNEQYF.

This clonotype was detected ten times or more. This chain connects TRBV3-1 to TRBJ2-7; no clear D. Germline CDR1 LGHDT, CDR2 YNNKEL (reference sequence). V lost 1 base and J lost 3, with 10 bases in between. This CDR3 contains 14 residues. CDR3 DNA sequence: TGTGCCAGCAGCCAAGGCACCGGATACTACGAGCAGTACTTC. Encoded protein: CASSQGTGYYEQYF.

As regards this clonotype: Compared with germline, one end of the junction differs, possibly owing to a read error. The V call is TRBV30, the J call TRBJ2-7; D gene uncertain. CDR3 length: 10 residues. The germline V gene encodes CDR1 GTSNPN and CDR2 SVGIG (reference sequence). CDR3 region: CAWSVGEPYF. As DNA, the CDR3 is TGTGCCTGGAGTGTTGGCGAGCCGTACTTC.

At least ten counts were recorded for this clonotype. V is TRBV18 and J is TRBJ2-5; 7 bases match TRBD2. The CDR3 length is 15 residues. CDR1 is KGHSH and CDR2 is LQKENI in the germline V gene. V was pared by 5 bases and J by 2 bases, with 8 bases of the junction left unmatched. CDR3 nucleotides: TGTGCCAGCTCAGACTCCGGGGGGATACAAGAGACCCAGTACTTC. Translation gives CASSDSGGIQETQYF.

Many counts were recorded for this clonotype. The genes are TRBV5-1 and TRBJ2-1, with a tentative D call TRBD2 (5 bases). Germline V gives CDR1 SGHRS, CDR2 YFSETQ. V was trimmed by 0 bases and J by 0 bases, leaving 10 bases between them. The CDR3 sequence is 16 residues long. CDR3 nucleotide sequence: TGCGCCAGCAGCTTGGCCGGACTCTTCTCCTACAATGAGCAGTTCTTC. It is translated as CASSLAGLFSYNEQFF.

On this clonotype itself: This could be a read error, since a much larger clone is one nucleotide away. The V and J genes are TRBV2 and TRBJ1-3; D not resolved. V was cut by 1 base and J by 2 bases, with 12 bases left in between. Germline assignment: CDR1 SNHLY and CDR2 FYNNEI. The CDR3 covers 16 residues. CDR3 loop: CASSEEWEAAGNTIYF. Here the CDR3 DNA reads TGTGCCAGCAGTGAAGAATGGGAGGCAGCTGGAAACACCATATATTTT.